The 3 T cell receptor beta chains below all came from one sample that was sequenced in a study of blood T cell repertoires in COVID-19. Sequenced by immunoSEQ multiplex PCR; TCRdb stores in-frame clones only, minus some. The table has tens of thousands of clones, more than 65% seen once. The material sequenced was peripheral blood. These receptors all stem from a woman aged 70-85 years with acute or convalescent COVID-19.

The chain has TRBV27 and TRBJ2-7; TRBD2 might be the D (7 bases). The CDR3 is 15 amino acids. Germline CDR1 reads MNHEY; CDR2 reads SMNVEV (reference sequence). Trimming took 2 bases from V and 5 from J, leaving 16 bases between them. For the CDR3, the DNA is TGTGCCAGCAGTTTAGCCGTTCGGGGGGCAAACGAGCAGTACTTC. Its protein is CASSLAVRGANEQYF.

The rearrangement uses TRBV2 and TRBJ1-1; D gene uncertain. There are 13 residues in the CDR3. Trimming took off 6 bases at V and 4 bases at J, with 12 bases between the two ends. Germline V gene sequence: CDR1 SNHLY, CDR2 FYNNEI. CDR3 loop: CASSVGSGTEAFF. CDR3 DNA: TGTGCCAGCAGCGTCGGGTCTGGCACTGAAGCTTTCTTT.

The CDR3: CAISESTQANGYTF. In DNA, the CDR3 is TGTGCCATCAGTGAGTCTACACAGGCGAATGGCTACACCTTC. The V gene is TRBV10-3, the J gene TRBJ1-2; the D gene is possibly TRBD1 (5 bases). The CDR3 extends over 14 amino acids. CDR1 and CDR2 (germline): ENHRY, SYGVKD. Trimming took off 0 bases at V and 6 bases at J, with 11 bases between the two ends.